Listed below are T cell receptor beta chains from one sample, sequenced in a study of T-cell reconstitution after alpha-beta-depleted transplantation in children. TCRdb re-analysed the PCR reads in MiXCR, keeping a single row per CDR3 protein. This sample has roughly 100,000 distinct CDR3 sequences; around 6% occur once, and the top ten carry about 6%. This material consisted of PBMCs, mostly from graft donor cells, taken 60 days after TCRalphabeta/CD19-depleted stem cell transplant. Receptor source: a female patient younger than 10 who had a stem cell transplant for Fanconi anemia, so the T cells may come from the graft donor. Both conserved end residues are part of each CDR3. The D gene is left open where the match is weak. Clone size appears in some rows only: once, few, many, or a class for an expanded clone.

j_gene: TRBJ2-7
abundance: -
d_gene: -
v_gene: TRBV21-1
CDR3aa: CASSKRNRSGMGYEQYF
CDR3nt: TGTGCCAGCAGCAAACGGAACCGAAGCGGGATGGGCTACGAGCAGTACTTC

j_gene: TRBJ2-7
abundance: medium-sized
d_gene: -
v_gene: TRBV12-3/TRBV12-4
CDR3aa: CASSLGYEQYF
CDR3nt: TGTGCCAGCAGTTTAGGGTACGAGCAGTACTTC

j_gene: TRBJ2-7
abundance: few
d_gene: TRBD1
v_gene: TRBV6-6
CDR3aa: CASGDRTSYEQYF
CDR3nt: TGTGCCAGCGGGGACAGGACCTCCTACGAGCAGTACTTC

j_gene: TRBJ2-5
abundance: many
d_gene: -
v_gene: TRBV2
CDR3aa: CAIPDSIYPNQETQYF
CDR3nt: TGTGCCATTCCGGACTCAATTTATCCTAACCAAGAGACCCAGTACTTC

j_gene: TRBJ2-1
abundance: few
d_gene: -
v_gene: TRBV7-9
CDR3aa: CASSSGGAYYNEQFF
CDR3nt: TGTGCCAGCAGCTCGGGTGGCGCATATTACAATGAGCAGTTCTTC

j_gene: TRBJ2-7
abundance: many
d_gene: -
v_gene: TRBV5-1
CDR3aa: CASSSQVYEQYF
CDR3nt: TGCGCCAGCAGCTCACAGGTTTACGAGCAGTACTTC

j_gene: TRBJ2-2
abundance: many
d_gene: -
v_gene: TRBV4-2
CDR3aa: CASSQERAGGELFF
CDR3nt: TGTGCCAGCAGCCAAGAAAGGGCCGGCGGGGAGCTGTTTTTT

j_gene: TRBJ2-5
abundance: few
d_gene: -
v_gene: TRBV5-1
CDR3aa: CASSRGHRNQETQYF
CDR3nt: TGCGCCAGCAGCAGGGGACATCGAAATCAGGAGACCCAGTACTTC

j_gene: TRBJ1-2
abundance: many
d_gene: -
v_gene: TRBV18
CDR3aa: CASSPSGQQGYTF
CDR3nt: TGTGCCAGCTCACCAAGCGGACAGCAAGGCTACACCTTC

j_gene: TRBJ1-2
abundance: many
d_gene: -
v_gene: TRBV7-9
CDR3aa: CASSTPLYRENYGYTF
CDR3nt: TGTGCCAGCAGCACACCACTTTACAGGGAAAACTATGGCTACACCTTC

j_gene: TRBJ2-2
abundance: many
d_gene: -
v_gene: TRBV4-2
CDR3aa: CASSQDYRSGELFF
CDR3nt: TGTGCCAGCAGCCAAGACTATCGCTCCGGGGAGCTGTTTTTT

j_gene: TRBJ2-3
abundance: few
d_gene: TRBD1
v_gene: TRBV18
CDR3aa: CASSPRTGGFKRGTQYF
CDR3nt: TGTGCCAGCTCACCGAGGACAGGGGGGTTCAAGCGGGGTACGCAGTATTTT

j_gene: TRBJ2-7
abundance: few
d_gene: -
v_gene: TRBV5-1
CDR3aa: CASSLVGGAGYYEQYF
CDR3nt: TGCGCCAGCAGCTTGGTAGGAGGGGCAGGTTACTACGAGCAGTACTTC

j_gene: TRBJ1-5
abundance: -
d_gene: -
v_gene: TRBV20-1
CDR3aa: CSALRIGGNQPQHF
CDR3nt: TGCAGTGCCCTCCGGATAGGGGGCAATCAGCCCCAGCATTTT

j_gene: TRBJ1-1
abundance: few
d_gene: -
v_gene: TRBV11-2
CDR3aa: CASSLAGQLGNTEAFF
CDR3nt: TGTGCCAGCAGCTTAGCCGGACAGCTAGGAAACACTGAAGCTTTCTTT

j_gene: TRBJ2-2
abundance: few
d_gene: TRBD2
v_gene: TRBV19
CDR3aa: CASSTRRTSDWEGGELFF
CDR3nt: TGTGCCAGTAGTACCCGTCGGACTAGCGATTGGGAGGGCGGGGAGCTGTTTTTT

j_gene: TRBJ2-7
abundance: many
d_gene: -
v_gene: TRBV12-3/TRBV12-4
CDR3aa: CASSWGPWEQYF
CDR3nt: TGTGCCAGCAGTTGGGGGCCTTGGGAGCAGTACTTC

j_gene: TRBJ1-5
abundance: few
d_gene: -
v_gene: TRBV28
CDR3aa: CASHREIGQLNQPQHF
CDR3nt: TGTGCCAGCCACAGGGAGATCGGGCAGTTGAATCAGCCCCAGCATTTT

j_gene: TRBJ2-7
abundance: many
d_gene: TRBD2
v_gene: TRBV20-1
CDR3aa: CSVWYQAGGAHEQYF
CDR3nt: TGCAGTGTTTGGTATCAAGCGGGAGGGGCCCACGAGCAGTACTTC

j_gene: TRBJ1-6
abundance: -
d_gene: -
v_gene: TRBV20-1
CDR3aa: CSARGTVNNSPLHF
CDR3nt: TGCAGTGCTAGAGGGACAGTTAATAATTCACCCCTCCACTTT

j_gene: TRBJ1-5
abundance: few
d_gene: TRBD1
v_gene: TRBV6-1
CDR3aa: CASRPDRGRIQPQHF
CDR3nt: TGTGCCAGCAGACCTGACAGGGGGCGAATTCAGCCCCAGCATTTT

j_gene: TRBJ1-1
abundance: many
d_gene: -
v_gene: TRBV6-5
CDR3aa: CASRAGANAWAFF
CDR3nt: TGTGCCAGCAGAGCCGGGGCCAACGCGTGGGCTTTCTTT

j_gene: TRBJ2-5
abundance: many
d_gene: TRBD2
v_gene: TRBV9
CDR3aa: CASSPKTSGRGGKTQYF
CDR3nt: TGTGCCAGCAGCCCAAAGACTAGCGGGAGAGGAGGGAAGACCCAGTACTTC

j_gene: TRBJ2-5
abundance: many
d_gene: -
v_gene: TRBV7-9
CDR3aa: CASSFAAHTLHQETQYF
CDR3nt: TGTGCCAGCAGCTTTGCGGCTCACACCCTCCACCAAGAGACCCAGTACTTC

j_gene: TRBJ2-6
abundance: many
d_gene: -
v_gene: TRBV12-3/TRBV12-4
CDR3aa: CASSFSTLAPDTSGANVLTF
CDR3nt: TGTGCCAGCAGTTTTTCGACGTTGGCACCTGACACCTCTGGGGCCAACGTCCTGACTTTC

j_gene: TRBJ2-3
abundance: many
d_gene: -
v_gene: TRBV4-1
CDR3aa: CASSSRDPVDTQYF
CDR3nt: TGCGCCAGCAGCAGTCGGGACCCCGTTGATACGCAGTATTTT

j_gene: TRBJ2-1
abundance: few
d_gene: -
v_gene: TRBV4-1
CDR3aa: CASSQDLLANEQFF
CDR3nt: TGCGCCAGCAGCCAAGATTTGCTAGCCAATGAGCAGTTCTTC

j_gene: TRBJ1-2
abundance: -
d_gene: -
v_gene: TRBV7-9
CDR3aa: CASSLDLPGNYGYTF
CDR3nt: TGTGCCAGCAGCTTAGATTTACCAGGGAACTATGGCTACACCTTC

j_gene: TRBJ1-6
abundance: few
d_gene: TRBD1
v_gene: TRBV5-1
CDR3aa: CASSFGDRVVDSPLHF
CDR3nt: TGCGCCAGCAGCTTCGGCGACAGGGTGGTCGATTCACCCCTCCACTTT

j_gene: TRBJ1-1
abundance: many
d_gene: -
v_gene: TRBV12-3/TRBV12-4
CDR3aa: CASSSEFFTEAFF
CDR3nt: TGTGCCAGCAGTTCCGAATTCTTTACTGAAGCTTTCTTT

j_gene: TRBJ2-3
abundance: -
d_gene: TRBD2
v_gene: TRBV9
CDR3aa: CASSVGASGGANTDTQYF
CDR3nt: TGTGCCAGCAGCGTAGGGGCTAGCGGGGGGGCTAACACAGATACGCAGTATTTT

j_gene: TRBJ2-2
abundance: many
d_gene: -
v_gene: TRBV28
CDR3aa: CASSSGRPLTGELFF
CDR3nt: TGTGCCAGCAGCTCCGGACGGCCCCTCACCGGGGAGCTGTTTTTT

j_gene: TRBJ1-3
abundance: many
d_gene: TRBD1
v_gene: TRBV19
CDR3aa: CASSLGQSYSGNTIYF
CDR3nt: TGTGCCAGTAGTTTGGGACAGAGCTACTCTGGAAACACCATATATTTT

j_gene: TRBJ2-7
abundance: many
d_gene: TRBD2
v_gene: TRBV5-1
CDR3aa: CASSFLAGEMNEQYF
CDR3nt: TGCGCCAGCAGCTTCCTAGCGGGAGAAATGAACGAGCAGTACTTC

j_gene: TRBJ1-2
abundance: -
d_gene: -
v_gene: TRBV6-5
CDR3aa: CASSYQEFNYGYTF
CDR3nt: TGTGCCAGCAGTTACCAGGAGTTCAACTATGGCTACACCTTC

j_gene: TRBJ2-3
abundance: -
d_gene: TRBD2
v_gene: TRBV4-1
CDR3aa: CASSQVKTSGRSTDTQYF
CDR3nt: TGCGCCAGCAGCCAAGTTAAGACTAGCGGGAGGAGCACAGATACGCAGTATTTT

j_gene: TRBJ2-6
abundance: many
d_gene: -
v_gene: TRBV11-1
CDR3aa: CASSIGGVLTF
CDR3nt: TGTGCCAGCAGCATAGGAGGCGTCCTGACTTTC

j_gene: TRBJ2-2
abundance: many
d_gene: TRBD1
v_gene: TRBV20-1
CDR3aa: CSASRNRGWNTGELFF
CDR3nt: TGCAGTGCTAGCCGAAACAGGGGGTGGAACACCGGGGAGCTGTTTTTT

j_gene: TRBJ2-7
abundance: -
d_gene: -
v_gene: TRBV5-1
CDR3aa: CASSLTGGGTEAYEQYF
CDR3nt: TGCGCCAGCAGCTTGACAGGGGGGGGGACCGAGGCCTACGAGCAGTACTTC

j_gene: TRBJ1-1
abundance: -
d_gene: -
v_gene: TRBV5-1
CDR3aa: CASSSSGTAEAFF
CDR3nt: TGCGCCAGCAGCTCATCAGGGACGGCTGAAGCTTTCTTT

j_gene: TRBJ2-1
abundance: many
d_gene: -
v_gene: TRBV7-3
CDR3aa: CASSLFAGSYNEQFF
CDR3nt: TGTGCCAGCAGCTTATTTGCGGGCTCCTACAATGAGCAGTTCTTC